This record concerns one TCR beta chain sequence. Its antigen is undetermined. From the 5' RACE reads, TCRdb called clonotypes with MiXCR, one entry per CDR3 protein. The data show a few hundred thousand distinct CDR3 sequences, 15% to 20% seen once. The trim removed 1 base at V and 3 bases at J, leaving 6 bases unmatched. This CDR3 region has 15 residues. Germline V CDR1 and CDR2: DFQATT, SNEGSKA (reference sequence). This sample was included in a study of CD8 T cells in ankylosing spondylitis. Whole-study results and caveats: Disease-linked clones, CD8+, were relatively rare in peripheral blood. One TCR beta motif, made up of several highly homologous variants, appeared characteristic of ankylosing spondylitis blood. Researchers reportedly found disease-linked clones significantly enriched in matched ankylosing spondylitis synovial fluid.

Sequenced sample: blood, either unsorted or a sorted T cell fraction (not recorded which). This rearrangement joins TRBV20-1 to TRBJ1-2; TRBD1 matches 9 bases. The sequence was collected from a male donor with ankylosing spondylitis. The DNA of the CDR3 is TGCAGTGCTAGAGCGGGGACAGGGTGGGACTATGGCTACACCTTC. This sequence encodes CSARAGTGWDYGYTF.